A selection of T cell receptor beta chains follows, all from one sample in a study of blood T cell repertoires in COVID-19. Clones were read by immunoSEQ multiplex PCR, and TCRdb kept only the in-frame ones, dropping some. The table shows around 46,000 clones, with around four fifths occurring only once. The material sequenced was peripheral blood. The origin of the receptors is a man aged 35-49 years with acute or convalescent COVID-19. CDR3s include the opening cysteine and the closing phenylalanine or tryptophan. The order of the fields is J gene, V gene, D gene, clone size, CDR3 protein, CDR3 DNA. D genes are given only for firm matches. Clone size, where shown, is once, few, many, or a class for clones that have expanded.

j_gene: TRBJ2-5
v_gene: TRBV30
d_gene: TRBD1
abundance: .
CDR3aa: CAWTRGETQYF
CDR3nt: TGTGCCTGGACCAGGGGGGAGACCCAGTACTTC

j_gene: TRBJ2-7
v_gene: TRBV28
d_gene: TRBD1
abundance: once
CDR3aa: CASTGQGYTDYEQYF
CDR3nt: TGTGCCAGCACTGGACAGGGCTACACTGACTACGAGCAGTACTTC

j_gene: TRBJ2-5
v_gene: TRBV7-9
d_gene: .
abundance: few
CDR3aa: CASTKTRGRETQYF
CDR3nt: TGTGCCAGCACCAAAACCCGAGGTCGAGAGACCCAGTACTTC

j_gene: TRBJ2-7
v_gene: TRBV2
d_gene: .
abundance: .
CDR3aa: CASSPQGRYEQYF
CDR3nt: TGTGCCAGCAGTCCACAGGGAAGGTACGAGCAGTACTTC

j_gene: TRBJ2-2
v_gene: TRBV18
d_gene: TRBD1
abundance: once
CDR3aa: CASSPVKRGGAKAGELFF
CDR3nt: TGTGCCAGCTCACCAGTTAAAAGAGGGGGCGCGAAAGCCGGGGAGCTGTTTTTT

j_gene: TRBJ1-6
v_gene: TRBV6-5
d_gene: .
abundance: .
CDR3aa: CASSYYGGLRSPLYF
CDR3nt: TGTGCCAGCAGTTACTACGGGGGGCTTCGTTCACCCCTCTACTTT

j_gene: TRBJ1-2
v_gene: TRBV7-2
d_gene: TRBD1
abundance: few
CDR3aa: CASSLEGARTDF
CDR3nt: TGTGCCAGCAGCTTGGAGGGGGCGCGCACCGACTTC

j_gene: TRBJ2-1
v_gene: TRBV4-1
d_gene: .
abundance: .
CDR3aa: CASSQVPNSYNEQFF
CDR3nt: TGCGCCAGCAGCCAAGTTCCGAACAGCTACAATGAGCAGTTCTTC

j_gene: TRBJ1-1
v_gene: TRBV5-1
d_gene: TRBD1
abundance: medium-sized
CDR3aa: CASSSHGQGYTEAFF
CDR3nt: TGCGCCAGCAGCTCCCATGGACAGGGTTACACTGAAGCTTTCTTT

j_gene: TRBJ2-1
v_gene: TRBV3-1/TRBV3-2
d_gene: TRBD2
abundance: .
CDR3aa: CASSQAGGLGFNEQFF
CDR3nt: TGTGCCAGCAGCCAAGCGGGGGGTCTAGGGTTCAATGAGCAGTTCTTC

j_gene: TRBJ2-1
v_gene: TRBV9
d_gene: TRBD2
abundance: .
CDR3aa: CASSGHSGGNEQFF
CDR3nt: TGTGCCAGCAGCGGTCATAGCGGGGGTAATGAGCAGTTCTTC

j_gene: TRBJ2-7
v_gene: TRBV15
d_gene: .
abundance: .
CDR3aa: CATSMVQEYEQYF
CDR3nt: TGTGCCACCAGCATGGTACAGGAATACGAGCAGTACTTC

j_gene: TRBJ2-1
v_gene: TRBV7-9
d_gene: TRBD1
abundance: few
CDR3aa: CASKPGQEFGTYNEQFF
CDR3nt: TGTGCCAGTAAGCCGGGACAGGAATTTGGTACCTACAATGAGCAGTTCTTC

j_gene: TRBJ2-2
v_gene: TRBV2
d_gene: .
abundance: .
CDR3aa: CASEQQGGSGELFF
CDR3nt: TGTGCCAGCGAGCAACAGGGAGGGTCCGGGGAGCTGTTTTTT

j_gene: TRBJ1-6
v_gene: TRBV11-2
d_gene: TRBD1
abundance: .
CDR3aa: CASSLTGLESPLHF
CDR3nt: TGTGCCAGCAGCCTGACAGGGTTGGAATCACCCCTCCACTTT

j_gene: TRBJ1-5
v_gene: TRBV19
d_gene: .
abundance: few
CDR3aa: CASSIRGPYQPQHF
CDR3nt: TGTGCCAGTAGTATCCGGGGTCCGTACCAGCCCCAGCATTTT

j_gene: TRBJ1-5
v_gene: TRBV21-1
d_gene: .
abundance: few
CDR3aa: CASTYHQPQHF
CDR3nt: TGTGCCAGCACCTACCACCAGCCCCAGCATTTT

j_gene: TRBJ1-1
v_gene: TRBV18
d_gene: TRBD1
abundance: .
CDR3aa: CASSQGAGTEAFF
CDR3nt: TGTGCCAGCTCACAGGGGGCAGGCACTGAAGCTTTCTTT

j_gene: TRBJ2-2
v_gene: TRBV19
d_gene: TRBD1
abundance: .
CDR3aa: CASIGTANTGELFF
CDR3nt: TGTGCCAGTATCGGGACAGCGAACACCGGGGAGCTGTTTTTT

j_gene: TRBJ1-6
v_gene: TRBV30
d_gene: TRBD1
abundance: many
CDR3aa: CAWGINRDRNSYNSPLHF
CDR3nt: TGTGCCTGGGGGATCAACCGGGACAGAAACTCCTATAATTCACCCCTCCACTTT

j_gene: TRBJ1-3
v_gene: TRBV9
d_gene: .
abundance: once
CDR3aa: CASSVEAGSGNTIYF
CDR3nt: TGTGCCAGCAGCGTAGAGGCGGGGTCTGGAAACACCATATATTTT

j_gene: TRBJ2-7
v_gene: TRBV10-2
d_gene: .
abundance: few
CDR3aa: CASTQGWQQYF
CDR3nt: TGCGCCAGCACCCAGGGTTGGCAGCAGTACTTC

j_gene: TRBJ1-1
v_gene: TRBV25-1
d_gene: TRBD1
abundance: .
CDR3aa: CASSTLGTGGGTEAFF
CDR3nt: TGTGCCAGCAGTACCCTGGGGACAGGGGGCGGAACTGAAGCTTTCTTT

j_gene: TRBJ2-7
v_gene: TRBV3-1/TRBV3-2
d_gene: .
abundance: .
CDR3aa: CASSQDPREQYF
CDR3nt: TGTGCCAGCAGCCAAGATCCGCGAGAGCAGTACTTC

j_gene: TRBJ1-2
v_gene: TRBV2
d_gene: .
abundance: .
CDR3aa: CASSATFNYGYTF
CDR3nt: TGTGCCAGCAGCGCGACATTCAACTATGGCTACACCTTC

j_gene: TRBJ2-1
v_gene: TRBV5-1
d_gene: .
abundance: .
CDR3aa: CASSLSSSGDEQFF
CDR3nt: TGCGCCAGCAGCCTTTCCTCTAGTGGTGATGAGCAGTTCTTC

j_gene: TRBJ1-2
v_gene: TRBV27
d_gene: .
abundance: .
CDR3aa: CASSSGTRANGYTF
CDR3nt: TGTGCCAGCAGTTCAGGGACACGGGCTAATGGCTACACCTTC

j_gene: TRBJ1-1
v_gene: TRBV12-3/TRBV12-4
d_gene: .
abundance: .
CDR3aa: CASSRSAYTEAFF
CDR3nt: TGTGCCAGCAGCAGGTCGGCATACACTGAAGCTTTCTTT

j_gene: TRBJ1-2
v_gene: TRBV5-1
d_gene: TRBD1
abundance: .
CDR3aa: CASSTQTGGDYGYTF
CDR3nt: TGCGCCAGCAGCACCCAGACAGGGGGAGACTATGGCTACACCTTC

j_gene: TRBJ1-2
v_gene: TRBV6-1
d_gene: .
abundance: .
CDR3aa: CASSERAAIRDGYTF
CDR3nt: TGTGCCAGCAGTGAACGCGCCGCAATCAGGGATGGCTACACCTTC

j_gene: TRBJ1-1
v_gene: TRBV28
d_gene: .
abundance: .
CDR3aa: CASSPEGRYTEAFF
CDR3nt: TGTGCCAGCAGCCCTGAGGGCAGATACACTGAAGCTTTCTTT

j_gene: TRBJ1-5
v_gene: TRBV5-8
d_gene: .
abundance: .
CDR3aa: CASSLSIRPGNQPQHF
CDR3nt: TGTGCCAGCAGCTTGAGCATACGCCCGGGCAATCAGCCCCAGCATTTT

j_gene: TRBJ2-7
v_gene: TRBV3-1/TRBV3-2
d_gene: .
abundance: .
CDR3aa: CASSQSGSPGEQYF
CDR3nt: TGTGCCAGCAGCCAAAGTGGGTCCCCCGGGGAGCAGTACTTC

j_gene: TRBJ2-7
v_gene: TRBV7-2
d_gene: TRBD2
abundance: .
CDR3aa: CASSFTGTSGGNEQYF
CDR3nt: TGTGCCAGCAGCTTCACCGGGACTAGCGGGGGAAATGAGCAGTACTTC

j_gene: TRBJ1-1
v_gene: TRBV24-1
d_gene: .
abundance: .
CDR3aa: CATKGGRGTEAFF
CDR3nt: TGTGCCACGAAGGGGGGGAGGGGCACTGAAGCTTTCTTT

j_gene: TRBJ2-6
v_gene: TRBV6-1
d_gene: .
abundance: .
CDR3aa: CASSEWRRGSGANVLTF
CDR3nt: TGTGCCAGCAGTGAATGGAGGAGAGGCAGTGGGGCCAACGTCCTGACTTTC

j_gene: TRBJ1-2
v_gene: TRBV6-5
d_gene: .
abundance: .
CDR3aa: CASSQGRDYGYTF
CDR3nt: TGTGCCAGCAGCCAAGGTCGGGACTATGGCTACACCTTC

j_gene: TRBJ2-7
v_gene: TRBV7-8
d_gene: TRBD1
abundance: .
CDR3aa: CASSLGAGGFSYEQYF
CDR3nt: TGTGCCAGCAGCTTAGGGGCAGGGGGCTTCTCCTACGAGCAGTACTTC

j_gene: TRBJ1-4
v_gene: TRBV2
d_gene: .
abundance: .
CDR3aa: CASGGQAPEKLFF
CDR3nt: TGTGCCAGCGGCGGGCAGGCCCCCGAAAAACTGTTTTTT

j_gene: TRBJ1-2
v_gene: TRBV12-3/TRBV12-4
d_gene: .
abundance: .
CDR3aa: CASRPTGNYGYTF
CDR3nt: TGTGCCAGCAGGCCCACAGGGAACTATGGCTACACCTTC

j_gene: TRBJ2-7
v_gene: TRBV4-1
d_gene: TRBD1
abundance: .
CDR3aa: CASSQDGRGLEYF
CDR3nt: TGCGCCAGCAGCCAAGATGGCAGGGGGTTAGAGTACTTC

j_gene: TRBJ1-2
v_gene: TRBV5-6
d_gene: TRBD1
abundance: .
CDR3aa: CASSPTGRDYGYTF
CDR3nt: TGTGCCAGCAGCCCGACAGGGCGCGACTATGGCTACACCTTC

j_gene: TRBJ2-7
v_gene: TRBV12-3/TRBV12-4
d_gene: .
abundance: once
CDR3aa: CASSFSLPDEQYF
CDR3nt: TGTGCCAGCAGTTTTTCCCTGCCAGACGAGCAGTACTTC

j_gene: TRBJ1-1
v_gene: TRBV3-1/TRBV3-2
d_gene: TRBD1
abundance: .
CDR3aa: CASSPLAGTGSGAEAFF
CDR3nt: TGTGCCAGCAGCCCTCTCGCCGGGACAGGGAGCGGGGCTGAAGCTTTCTTT

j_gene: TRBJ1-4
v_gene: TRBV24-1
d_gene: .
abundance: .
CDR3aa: CATSGGAGRFEKLFF
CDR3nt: TGTGCCACCAGTGGAGGAGCAGGGCGTTTTGAAAAACTGTTTTTT

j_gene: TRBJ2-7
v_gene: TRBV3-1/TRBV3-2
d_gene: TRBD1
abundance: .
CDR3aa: CASSPATGRSSYEQYF
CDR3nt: TGTGCCAGCAGCCCAGCGACAGGGCGTTCTTCCTACGAGCAGTACTTC

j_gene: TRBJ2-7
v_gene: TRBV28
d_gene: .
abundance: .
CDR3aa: CASRTHLYEQYF
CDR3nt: TGTGCCAGCAGAACTCACCTCTACGAGCAGTACTTC

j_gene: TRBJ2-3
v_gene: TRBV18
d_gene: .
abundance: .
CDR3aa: CASSPWTVLSTDTQYF
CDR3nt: TGTGCCAGCTCACCCTGGACAGTTCTTAGCACAGATACGCAGTATTTT

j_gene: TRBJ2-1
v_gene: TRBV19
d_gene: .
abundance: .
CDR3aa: CASSIGRVVLVYNEQFF
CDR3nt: TGTGCCAGTAGTATAGGGCGGGTAGTGCTGGTCTACAATGAGCAGTTCTTC

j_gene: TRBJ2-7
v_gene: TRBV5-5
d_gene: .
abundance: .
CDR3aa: CASRFGGDSIYEQYF
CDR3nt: TGTGCCAGCAGGTTCGGGGGGGACAGCATCTACGAGCAGTACTTC

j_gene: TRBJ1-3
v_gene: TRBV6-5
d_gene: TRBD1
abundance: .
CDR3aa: CASTRTGGTIYF
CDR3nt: TGTGCCAGCACCCGGACAGGGGGTACCATATATTTT

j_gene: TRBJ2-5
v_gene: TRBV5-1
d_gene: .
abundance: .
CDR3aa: CASSLGGPGQETQYF
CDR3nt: TGCGCCAGCAGCTTGGGGGGGCCGGGTCAAGAGACCCAGTACTTC

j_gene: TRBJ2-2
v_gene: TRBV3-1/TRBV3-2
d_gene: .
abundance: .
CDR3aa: CASSQVLSAGELFF
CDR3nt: TGTGCCAGCAGCCAAGTACTTAGTGCCGGGGAGCTGTTTTTT

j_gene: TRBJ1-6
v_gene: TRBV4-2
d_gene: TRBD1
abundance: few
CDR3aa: CASSQPGQGTPSPLHF
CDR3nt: TGTGCCAGCAGCCAACCAGGACAGGGGACACCTTCACCCCTCCACTTT